These 30 T cell receptor beta chains came from one sample sequenced in a study of early T cells in non-severe SARS-CoV-2 infection. TCRdb re-called the 5' RACE reads with MiXCR, one entry per CDR3 protein. The sample consists of roughly 72,000 distinct CDR3 sequences, about 13% of them appearing once. The specimen sequenced was whole blood. These TCRs come from an adult who was a healthcare worker with PCR-confirmed SARS-CoV-2 infection or an uninfected control (not recorded which).

This clonotype has at least ten counts. This chain links TRBV12-3 or TRBV12-4 with TRBJ2-1; perhaps TRBD1 as D (5 bases). With 1 base removed from V and 6 bases from J, the gap between germline ends came to 7 bases. The CDR3 totals 13 residues. CDR3 residues: CASSLGQRNEQFF. The DNA of the CDR3 is TGTGCCAGCAGTTTAGGACAGCGCAATGAGCAGTTCTTC.

The chain employs TRBV6-2 or TRBV6-3 and TRBJ2-1, with 11 bases aligning to TRBD2. The germline V gene has CDR1 MNHEY and CDR2 SVGEGT. The CDR3 length is 18 residues. V shed 2 bases, J shed 2 bases, and the junction held 8 bases outside the gene matches. The CDR3, as DNA: TGTGCCAGCAGTTACGGCCTAGCGGGAGGCAAGACCTACAATGAGCAGTTCTTC. Residues: CASSYGLAGGKTYNEQFF.

At least ten counts were recorded for this clonotype. The gene calls are TRBV20-1 and TRBJ2-7; 9 bases match TRBD1. CDR3 length: 15 amino acids. The V gene's germline CDR1 is DFQATT and CDR2 SNEGSKA (reference sequence). With V trimmed by 1 base and J by 2 bases, 6 bases remained unmatched. CDR3 nucleotide sequence: TGCAGTGCTAGAGGCACACAGGGGGCCACCTACGAGCAGTACTTC. Its translation is CSARGTQGATYEQYF.

This clonotype was counted ten times or more. The genes are TRBV20-1 and TRBJ2-1; 10 bases fit TRBD2. The V and J ends lost 1 base and 4 bases, in that order; junction bases with no gene match: 7. Germline CDR1 is DFQATT and CDR2 is SNEGSKA (reference sequence). The CDR3 sequence is 16 residues long. The DNA for the CDR3 is TGCAGTGCTAGAGTTTTGGCTAGCGGGAGTTACAATGAGCAGTTCTTC. It is translated as CSARVLASGSYNEQFF.

This clonotype was recorded many times. The chain recombines TRBV5-1 with TRBJ2-3, with 10 positions matching TRBD2. J lost 6 bases, V lost 2 bases, and 9 bases had no gene match. The CDR3 contains 16 residues. Germline V gene sequence: CDR1 SGHRS, CDR2 YFSETQ. The CDR3 nucleotides read TGCGCCAGCAGCTTACTCACTAGCGGGAAGTCGGATACGCAGTATTTT. This encodes CASSLLTSGKSDTQYF.

This clonotype has just a few counts. V usage is TRBV7-9 and J usage is TRBJ2-4; D possibly corresponds to TRBD1 (5 bases). The V and J ends lost 2 bases and 6 bases respectively, with 5 bases between them. Germline values: CDR1 SEHNR, CDR2 FQNEAQ (reference sequence). The CDR3 consists of 12 residues. In DNA form, the CDR3 reads TGTGCCAGCAGCTTACAGGGAAACATTCAGTACTTC. Translated: CASSLQGNIQYF. Full variable domain (missing parts from reference TRBV7-9 and TRBJ2-4): DTGVSQNPRHKITKRGQNVTFRCDPISEHNRLYWYRQTLGQGPEFLTYFQNEAQLEKSRLLSDRFSAERPKGSFSTLEIQRTEQGDSAMYLCASSLQGNIQYFGAGTRLSVL.

This clonotype was detected ten times or more. The V gene is TRBV7-8, the J gene TRBJ2-5; TRBD2 agrees at 7 bases. V shed 5 bases and J 5 bases; nucleotides not matched to a gene: 8. Germline CDR1 SGHVS, CDR2 FQNEAQ. The CDR3 extends over 14 amino acids. The CDR3 loop reads CASSLGGVYETQYF. The CDR3 nucleotides are TGTGCCAGCAGCCTTGGGGGGGTTTACGAGACCCAGTACTTC. Variable domain in full (rest from reference TRBV7-8 and TRBJ2-5): GAGVSQSPRYKVAKRGQDVALRCDPISGHVSLFWYQQALGQGPEFLTYFQNEAQLDKSGLPSDRFFAERPEGSVSTLKIQRTQQEDSAVYLCASSLGGVYETQYFGPGTRLLVL.

In this sample, this clonotype turned up a few times. The chain is built from TRBV6-6 and TRBJ2-3; 9 bases match TRBD2. The CDR3 length is 14 residues. The germline CDR1 and CDR2 sequences are MNHNY and SVGAGI (reference sequence). Unmatched junction bases numbered 5, after V lost 7 bases and J lost 3 bases. In DNA form, the CDR3 reads TGTGCCAGCACGGCGGGGGGGCTGACAGATACGCAGTATTTT. Encoded protein: CASTAGGLTDTQYF.

This clonotype occurred a few times. The V gene is TRBV7-6, the J gene TRBJ1-4; D gene unclear. Deletions cut 4 bases from V and 10 bases from J, with 16 bases between. Per the germline V gene, CDR1 is SGHVS and CDR2 is FNYEAQ. The CDR3 covers 14 residues. The CDR3 sequence: CASSSLPILGKLFF. The CDR3 region has the DNA TGTGCCAGCAGCTCGCTCCCTATCCTGGGAAAACTGTTTTTT.

This clonotype was picked up a small number of times. This chain connects TRBV12-3 or TRBV12-4 to TRBJ2-7; D is unclear. The CDR3 has 13 amino acids. Trimming removed 2 bases from V and 7 bases from J, with 12 bases in between. The CDR3 region has the DNA TGTGCCAGCAGTTTAAATCCGATCCCGGAGCAGTACTTC. Translating it yields CASSLNPIPEQYF.

This clonotype came up a few times. CDR3 in amino acids: CASSGRLAGVVDTQYF. The CDR3 DNA reads TGTGCCAGCAGTGGTCGACTAGCGGGAGTCGTGGATACGCAGTATTTT. This chain links TRBV2 with TRBJ2-3; TRBD2 matches at 12 bases. J lost 6 bases, V lost 4 bases, and 8 bases had no gene match. The CDR3 has 16 amino acids. Germline V gene lookup returns CDR1 SNHLY and CDR2 FYNNEI. Supplemented by reference TRBV2 and TRBJ2-3, the full variable domain reads EPEVTQTPSHQVTQMGQEVILRCVPISNHLYFYWYRQILGQKVEFLVSFYNNEISEKSEIFDDQFSVERPDGSNFTLKIRSTKLEDSAMYFCASSGRLAGVVDTQYFGPGTRLTVL.

This clonotype was observed a handful of times. J is TRBJ1-1 and V is TRBV7-6; D uncertain. The CDR3 is 16 residues long. V gave up 1 base and J gave up 3 bases, with 15 bases separating them. CDR1 SGHVS and CDR2 FNYEAQ come from the germline V gene. The CDR3 sequence: CASSLEPPGRHTEAFF. CDR3 DNA sequence: TGTGCCAGCAGCTTAGAGCCCCCCGGAAGGCACACTGAAGCTTTCTTT. The full variable domain, in which reference TRBV7-6 and TRBJ1-1 provide the parts outside the CDR3, is GAGVSQSPRYKVTKRGQDVALRCDPISGHVSLYWYRQALGQGPEFLTYFNYEAQQDKSGLPNDRFSAERPEGSISTLTIQRTEQRDSAMYRCASSLEPPGRHTEAFFGQGTRLTVV.

This rearrangement joins TRBV24-1 to TRBJ2-4; D possibly corresponds to TRBD2 (6 bases). Trimming removed 3 bases at V and 0 bases at J, with 14 bases between. The CDR3 covers 17 residues. Germline CDR1 reads KGHDR; CDR2 reads SFDVKD. The CDR3 bases are TGTGCCACCAGTGATGGGCGGAGGGGATTAGCCAAAAACATTCAGTACTTC. Protein: CATSDGRRGLAKNIQYF.

This clonotype was seen a handful of times. This sequence joins TRBV5-4 and TRBJ2-1; D tentatively fits TRBD1 or TRBD2 (6 bases each). This CDR3 region has 13 residues. Trimming took off 4 bases at V and 14 bases at J, with 19 bases between the two ends. The germline gives CDR1 SGHNT, CDR2 YYREEE (reference sequence). CDR3 region: CASSDLPAEGEFF. DNA for the CDR3: TGTGCCAGCAGCGATCTACCCGCGGAGGGGGAGTTCTTC.

This clonotype has a count of ten or more. The gene calls are TRBV12-3 or TRBV12-4 and TRBJ2-3; 12 bases are shared with TRBD2. Unmatched junction bases numbered 4, after V lost 4 bases and J lost 2 bases. The CDR3 length is 16 residues. The CDR3 region has the DNA TGTGCCAGCAGTTCCTGGACTAGCGGGGTCACAGATACGCAGTATTTT. Residues: CASSSWTSGVTDTQYF.

This clonotype was observed many times. This sequence joins TRBV20-1 and TRBJ2-7, with 7 bases that match TRBD1. V trimming: 1 base; J trimming: 3 bases; junction bases outside the gene matches: 9. Germline loops: CDR1 DFQATT, CDR2 SNEGSKA (reference sequence). CDR3 length: 15 residues. The CDR3 DNA sequence: TGCAGTGCTAGAGCAGGGACAGTAAATCTCTACGAGCAGTACTTC. Translated, it gives CSARAGTVNLYEQYF.

The chain carries TRBV7-2 and TRBJ1-4; 7 nucleotides match TRBD1. The V segment lost 5 bases and the J segment 1 base; nucleotides outside the gene matches: 1. From germline, CDR1 is SGHTA and CDR2 FQGNSA. There are 14 residues in the CDR3. The CDR3 is CASSRQGTNEKLFF. For the CDR3, the DNA is TGTGCCAGCAGCCGACAGGGAACTAATGAAAAACTGTTTTTT.

The rearrangement links TRBV20-1 to TRBJ2-2, with D possibly being TRBD1 (5 bases). V was clipped by 5 bases and J by 1 base, with 11 bases between them. Looked up from germline, CDR1 is DFQATT and CDR2 is SNEGSKA (reference sequence). The CDR3 has 14 residues. CDR3 loop: CSAYKGVNTGELFF. The CDR3 DNA is TGCAGTGCTTACAAAGGGGTGAACACCGGGGAGCTGTTTTTT.

This clonotype has at least ten counts. The CDR3 DNA is TGTGCCAGCAGTCAACTAAGGACTGAAGCTTTCTTT. Its protein product is CASSQLRTEAFF. This sequence joins TRBV2 and TRBJ1-1; no definite D call. The CDR3 runs to 12 residues. V lost 5 bases, J lost 5 bases, and 9 bases lay in between. Germline assignment: CDR1 SNHLY and CDR2 FYNNEI.

V is TRBV6-2 or TRBV6-3 and J is TRBJ2-3; D may be TRBD2 (5 bases). The germline CDR1 and CDR2 sequences are MNHEY and SVGEGT. This CDR3 comprises 12 residues. Trimming took 5 bases from V and 8 from J, leaving 11 bases between them. This chain's CDR3 is CASSNVAGTQYF. CDR3 bases: TGTGCCAGCAGTAACGTGGCGGGTACGCAGTATTTT.

This clonotype was seen more than once but under ten times. The chain couples TRBV11-2 to TRBJ1-5; D remains unclear. The CDR3 length is 13 residues. Germline V gene sequence: CDR1 SGHAT, CDR2 FQNNGV. V was cut by 1 base and J by 6 bases, with 7 bases left in between. This CDR3 reads CASSLALSQPQHF. CDR3 nucleotide sequence: TGTGCCAGCAGCTTAGCTTTGAGTCAGCCCCAGCATTTT.

This clonotype was recorded many times. The V gene is TRBV2, the J gene TRBJ2-5; 7 bases match TRBD2. The CDR3 length is 15 residues. The junction had 4 bases not matched to a gene; V was cut back by 2 bases and J by 1 base. Germline values: CDR1 SNHLY, CDR2 FYNNEI. The CDR3 sequence is CASSESLAAQETQYF. CDR3 nucleotides: TGTGCCAGCAGTGAATCGCTAGCGGCCCAAGAGACCCAGTACTTC.

The sample holds many counts of this clonotype. V is TRBV25-1 and J is TRBJ1-2; possibly TRBD1 for D (6 bases). V was cut by 0 bases and J by 3 bases, with 14 bases left in between. The CDR3 covers 16 residues. Germline CDR1 MGHDK, CDR2 SYGVNS. CDR3 sequence reads: CASSEYVGAQDYGYTF. DNA for the CDR3: TGTGCCAGCAGTGAATATGTGGGGGCACAGGACTATGGCTACACCTTC.

This clonotype was counted many times. DNA of the CDR3: TGTGCCAGCAGCCCATTTAGCGGGAGGGCCTACAATGAGCAGTTCTTC. Translated: CASSPFSGRAYNEQFF. The V gene is TRBV5-4, the J gene TRBJ2-1; 11 nucleotides agree with TRBD2. The CDR3 is 16 amino acids. V shed 4 bases, J shed 2 bases, and the junction held 5 bases outside the gene matches. CDR1 and CDR2 from the germline V gene are SGHNT and YYREEE (reference sequence). The variable domain in full, with the rest retrieved from reference TRBV5-4 and TRBJ2-1, is ETGVTQSPTHLIKTRGQQVTLRCSSQSGHNTVSWYQQALGQGPQFIFQYYREEENGRGNFPPRFSGLQFPNYSSELNVNALELDDSALYLCASSPFSGRAYNEQFFGPGTRLTVL.

In this sample, this clonotype turned up a few times. The rearrangement uses TRBV18 and TRBJ1-1; unclear D gene. This CDR3 has 13 residues. CDR1 KGHSH and CDR2 LQKENI come from the germline V gene. The V end lost 2 bases, the J end lost 1 base, and 5 bases lay between the germline ends. CDR3 nucleotides: TGTGCCAGCTCACCATTAGGGAACACTGAAGCTTTCTTT. Residues: CASSPLGNTEAFF.

In its sample, this clonotype was seen a few times. The gene calls are TRBV14 and TRBJ2-3, with no clear D. The CDR3 sequence is 13 residues long. Deletions cut 0 bases from V and 7 bases from J, with 8 bases between. Germline loops: CDR1 SGHDN, CDR2 FVKESK. The CDR3 coding sequence is TGTGCCAGCAGCCAAGACGAAGGAAATACGCAGTATTTT. Translation: CASSQDEGNTQYF.

This clonotype came up many times. The chain links TRBV6-2 or TRBV6-3 to TRBJ1-1, with D tentatively TRBD1 (6 bases). From germline, CDR1 is MNHEY and CDR2 SVGEGT. This CDR3 is 14 amino acids long. The V and J ends lost 7 bases and 3 bases respectively, with 15 bases between them. CDR3: CASKTGLVDTEAFF. The DNA for the CDR3 is TGTGCCAGCAAAACAGGGTTGGTGGACACTGAAGCTTTCTTT.

The genes are TRBV7-2 and TRBJ2-7; D uncertain. In germline, CDR1 is SGHTA, CDR2 FQGNSA. V gave up 1 base and J gave up 0 bases, with 10 bases separating them. The CDR3 is made up of 15 amino acids. In DNA, the CDR3 is TGTGCCAGCAGCTTAGATAGCAGTAGCTCCTACGAGCAGTACTTC. It specifies CASSLDSSSSYEQYF.

The chain employs TRBV6-5 and TRBJ2-7; 10 bases match TRBD2. This CDR3 spans 14 amino acids. The ends lost 0 bases at V and 5 bases at J; junction bases unmatched: 1. Germline V lookup: CDR1 MNHEY, CDR2 SVGAGI. The CDR3 DNA sequence: TGTGCCAGCAGTTACTCTACTAGCGGGAACGAGCAGTACTTC. It translates to CASSYSTSGNEQYF.

The chain is built from TRBV6-5 and TRBJ2-7; TRBD1 matches 7 bases. The CDR3 is 14 amino acids. V lost 7 bases, J lost 1 base, and 7 bases stayed unmatched. The germline V gene encodes CDR1 MNHEY and CDR2 SVGAGI. CDR3 region: CASKPGTASYEQYF. The CDR3 DNA follows: TGTGCCAGCAAACCCGGGACAGCATCCTACGAGCAGTACTTC.